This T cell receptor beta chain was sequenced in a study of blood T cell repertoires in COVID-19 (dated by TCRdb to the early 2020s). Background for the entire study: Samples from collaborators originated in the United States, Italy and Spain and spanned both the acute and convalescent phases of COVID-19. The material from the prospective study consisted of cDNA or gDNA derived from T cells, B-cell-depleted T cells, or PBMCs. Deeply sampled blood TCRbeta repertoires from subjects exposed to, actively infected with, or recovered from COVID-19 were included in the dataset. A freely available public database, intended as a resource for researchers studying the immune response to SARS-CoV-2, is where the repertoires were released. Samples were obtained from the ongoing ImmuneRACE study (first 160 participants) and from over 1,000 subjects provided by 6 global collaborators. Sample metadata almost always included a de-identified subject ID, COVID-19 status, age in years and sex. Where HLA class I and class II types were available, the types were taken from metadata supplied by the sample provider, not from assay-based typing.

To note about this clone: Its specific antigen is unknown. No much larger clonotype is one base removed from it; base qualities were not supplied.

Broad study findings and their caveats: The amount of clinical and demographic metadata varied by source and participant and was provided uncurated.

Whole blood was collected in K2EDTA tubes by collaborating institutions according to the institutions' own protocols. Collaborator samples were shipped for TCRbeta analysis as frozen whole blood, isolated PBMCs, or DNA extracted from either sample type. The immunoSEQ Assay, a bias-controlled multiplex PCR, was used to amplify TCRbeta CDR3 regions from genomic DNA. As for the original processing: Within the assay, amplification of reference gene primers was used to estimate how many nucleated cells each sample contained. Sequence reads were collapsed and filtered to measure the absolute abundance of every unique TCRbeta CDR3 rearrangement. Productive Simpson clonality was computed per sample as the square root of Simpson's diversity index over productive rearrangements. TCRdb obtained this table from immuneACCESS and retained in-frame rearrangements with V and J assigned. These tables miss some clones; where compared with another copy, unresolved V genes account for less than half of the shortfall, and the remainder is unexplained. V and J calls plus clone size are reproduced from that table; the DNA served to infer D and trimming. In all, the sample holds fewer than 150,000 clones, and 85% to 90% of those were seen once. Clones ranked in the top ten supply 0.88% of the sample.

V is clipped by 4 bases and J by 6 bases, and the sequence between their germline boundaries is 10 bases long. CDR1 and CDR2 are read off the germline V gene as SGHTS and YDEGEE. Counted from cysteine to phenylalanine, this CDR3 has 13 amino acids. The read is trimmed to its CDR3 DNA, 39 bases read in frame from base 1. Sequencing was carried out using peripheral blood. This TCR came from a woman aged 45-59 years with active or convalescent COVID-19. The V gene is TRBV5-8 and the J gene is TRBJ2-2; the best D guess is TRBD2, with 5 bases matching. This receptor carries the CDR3 CASSVSVPGELFF. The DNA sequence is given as TGTGCCAGCAGCGTTAGCGTGCCCGGGGAGCTGTTTTTT.